These 27 T cell receptor beta chains originate from one sample sequenced in a study of T cell responses to AZD1222 COVID-19 vaccine. Sequenced by immunoSEQ multiplex PCR; TCRdb stores in-frame clones only, minus some. The sample gives 150,000 or so clones, roughly 92% of which show up once; 3% to 4.5% is in the top ten. Sample: peripheral blood, taken 28 days after the second AZD1222 dose. The receptors were sampled from an adult who received the AZD1222 COVID-19 vaccine.

The chain links TRBV2 to TRBJ1-3; tentative D call: TRBD1 (5 bases). There are 15 residues in the CDR3. The germline CDR1 and CDR2 sequences are SNHLY and FYNNEI. V was cut by 7 bases and J by 0 bases, with 13 bases left in between. The CDR3 DNA reads TGTGCCAGCACCCTCCAGGGTTTCTCTGGAAACACCATATATTTT. Translated: CASTLQGFSGNTIYF.

This chain links TRBV6-2 or TRBV6-3 with TRBJ2-7, with TRBD2 matching 7 bases. Germline loops: CDR1 MNHEY, CDR2 SVGEGT. This CDR3 region has 12 residues. The trim removed 4 bases at V and 3 bases at J, leaving 0 bases unmatched. The CDR3 loop is CASSWGGYEQYF. The CDR3 coding sequence is TGTGCCAGCAGTTGGGGGGGCTACGAGCAGTACTTC.

The chain links TRBV6-5 to TRBJ2-1; D unclear. In germline, CDR1 is MNHEY, CDR2 SVGAGI. The CDR3 length is 15 residues. V lost 0 bases to trimming and J lost 9 bases, with 15 bases between them. In DNA form, the CDR3 reads TGTGCCAGCAGTTACTCTTACCGGCGCTCGGGTGAGCAGTTCTTC. Translated: CASSYSYRRSGEQFF.

The chain couples TRBV7-9 to TRBJ1-2; D gene ambiguous. Per the germline V gene, CDR1 is SEHNR and CDR2 is FQNEAQ (reference sequence). This CDR3 has 15 amino acids. Trimming removed 5 bases at V and 0 bases at J, with 13 bases between. CDR3 in amino acids: CASSVGGVANYGYTF. In nucleotides, the CDR3 is TGTGCCAGCAGCGTAGGTGGGGTGGCTAACTATGGCTACACCTTC.

The chain is built from TRBV14 and TRBJ2-1, with D unclear. With 1 base removed from V and 1 base from J, the gap between germline ends came to 8 bases. This CDR3 is built from 15 residues. Germline loops: CDR1 SGHDN, CDR2 FVKESK. DNA of the CDR3: TGTGCCAGCAGCCAAGTAACAGATTCCTACAATGAGCAGTTCTTC. The encoded protein is CASSQVTDSYNEQFF.

The J gene is TRBJ2-5, the V gene TRBV19; 11 bases are shared with TRBD2. The CDR3 sequence is 14 residues long. The V and J ends lost 6 bases and 8 bases, in that order; junction bases with no gene match: 8. CDR1 LNHDA and CDR2 SQIVND come from the germline V gene (reference sequence). The CDR3 DNA reads TGTGCCAGTAGCCTCTTAGCGGGAGGGCGAACCCAGTACTTC. Protein: CASSLLAGGRTQYF.

About this clone itself: One end of the junction fails to match germline, which may point to a read error. The sample holds other DNA sequences that translate to the same CDR3. V and J are TRBV10-3 and TRBJ2-7, with a weak D call TRBD1 (5 bases). CDR1 and CDR2 from the germline V gene are ENHRY and SYGVKD. The CDR3 has 15 residues. This CDR3 is CAISESNTGSYEQYF. CDR3 nucleotide sequence: TGTGCTATCAGTGAGAGCAATACAGGCTCCTACGAGCAGTACTTC.

This chain links TRBV7-6 with TRBJ2-1; D not certain. V lost 3 bases, J lost 13 bases, and 10 bases lay in between. The germline V gene encodes CDR1 SGHVS and CDR2 FNYEAQ. The CDR3 covers 11 residues. The CDR3 region is CASSLGGLQFF. As DNA, the CDR3 is TGTGCCAGCAGCTTGGGCGGCCTCCAGTTCTTC.

The chain has TRBV23-1 and TRBJ2-5; D possibly corresponds to TRBD2 (6 bases). TRBV23-1 is annotated as an ORF whose role is uncertain. The CDR3 totals 17 residues. V lost 0 bases and J 3 bases, leaving 17 bases between the germline ends. The CDR3 sequence is CASSQSFTGEREETQYF. The DNA of the CDR3 is TGCGCCAGCAGTCAATCGTTTACGGGAGAGAGGGAAGAGACCCAGTACTTC.

The chain joins TRBV18 to TRBJ1-1, with TRBD1 as a possible D gene (6 bases). The CDR3 consists of 16 residues. The V and J ends lost 1 base and 1 base respectively, with 13 bases between them. Germline CDR1 and CDR2: KGHSH and LQKENI. CDR3: CASSPRASGANTEAFF. CDR3 in DNA: TGTGCCAGCTCACCACGGGCATCAGGGGCGAACACTGAAGCTTTCTTT. Full variable domain (missing parts from reference TRBV18 and TRBJ1-1): NAGVMQNPRHLVRRRGQEARLRCSPMKGHSHVYWYRQLPEEGLKFMVYLQKENIIDESGMPKERFSAEFPKEGPSILRIQQVVRGDSAAYFCASSPRASGANTEAFFGQGTRLTVV.

This clone was seen a single time. V usage is TRBV5-1 and J usage is TRBJ1-1; possibly TRBD1 for D (6 bases). The ends were cut back, 8 bases at V and 6 bases at J, with 17 bases in the middle. CDR1 is SGHRS, CDR2 YFSETQ, per germline. This CDR3 region has 13 residues. CDR3 protein: CASQGRENSEAFF. For the CDR3, the DNA is TGCGCCAGTCAGGGGCGGGAGAATTCTGAAGCTTTCTTT.

V is TRBV29-1 and J is TRBJ1-2; D gene ambiguous. The length of the CDR3 is 12 residues. Germline V gives CDR1 SQVTM, CDR2 ANQGSEA. With 0 bases removed from V and 4 bases from J, the gap between germline ends came to 6 bases. CDR3 protein: CSVEEGPYGYTF. CDR3 nucleotides: TGCAGCGTTGAAGAAGGCCCCTATGGCTACACCTTC.

The chain has TRBV20-1 and TRBJ2-7; D remains ambiguous. Trimming removed 3 bases at V and 3 bases at J, with 9 bases between. The germline V gene encodes CDR1 DFQATT and CDR2 SNEGSKA (reference sequence). This CDR3 is built from 12 residues. The CDR3 reads CSASPENYEQYF. The CDR3 DNA is TGCAGTGCTAGTCCGGAGAACTACGAGCAGTACTTC.

The V gene is TRBV6-2 or TRBV6-3, the J gene TRBJ2-7; D possibly corresponds to TRBD1 (6 bases). Germline-derived CDR1 and CDR2 are MNHEY and SVGEGT. CDR3 size: 11 residues. The ends were cut back, 6 bases at V and 5 bases at J, with 8 bases in the middle. CDR3 sequence reads: CASSRTDEQYF. Here the CDR3 DNA reads TGTGCCAGCAGCCGGACAGACGAGCAGTACTTC.

This sequence joins TRBV5-8 and TRBJ1-6; D not resolved. The germline V and J ends were trimmed by 4 bases and 7 bases, with 15 bases remaining between them. Germline lookup yields CDR1 SGHTS and CDR2 YDEGEE. The CDR3 has 15 residues. The chain's CDR3 is CASSLRTGPNSPLHF. Here the CDR3 DNA reads TGTGCCAGCAGCCTCCGGACTGGCCCCAATTCACCCCTCCACTTT.

This chain joins TRBV11-3 and TRBJ1-1; D is uncertain. The ends were cut back, 2 bases at V and 13 bases at J, with 14 bases in the middle. CDR3 length equals 12 residues. The germline V gene has CDR1 SGHNT and CDR2 YENEEA. The CDR3 here is CASSLRAEELFF. CDR3 nucleotides: TGTGCCAGCAGCTTAAGGGCAGAGGAACTTTTCTTT. Supplemented by reference TRBV11-3 and TRBJ1-1, the full variable domain reads EAGVVQSPRYKIIEKKQPVAFWCNPISGHNTLYWYLQNLGQGPELLIRYENEEAVDDSQLPKDRFSAERLKGVDSTLKIQPAELGDSAVYLCASSLRAEELFFGQGTRLTVV.

The chain is built from TRBV11-2 and TRBJ2-7; possibly TRBD2 for D (5 bases). CDR3 length: 15 residues. CDR1 SGHAT and CDR2 FQNNGV come from the germline V gene. Between the trimmed V and J ends, which lost 5 bases and 4 bases, there was a span of 18 bases. This CDR3 is CASSASTTTLYEQYF. CDR3 sequence (DNA): TGTGCCAGCAGCGCCTCGACTACAACACTTTACGAGCAGTACTTC. The variable domain in full, with the rest retrieved from reference TRBV11-2 and TRBJ2-7, is EAGVAQSPRYKIIEKRQSVAFWCNPISGHATLYWYQQILGQGPKLLIQFQNNGVVDDSQLPKDRFSAERLKGVDSTLKIQPAKLEDSAVYLCASSASTTTLYEQYFGPGTRLTVT.

The genes are TRBV4-2 and TRBJ2-5; D gene unclear. Germline loops: CDR1 LGHNA, CDR2 YNFKEQ. V was clipped by 4 bases and J by 2 bases, with 2 bases between them. The CDR3 is made up of 11 amino acids. In nucleotides, the CDR3 is TGTGCCAGCAGCCGGCAAGAGACCCAGTACTTC. Its translation is CASSRQETQYF.

In the case of this clone: In the same sample, other DNA sequences code for this CDR3. The CDR3 DNA follows: TGCAGCGTTCAGGGATCTGGGGCCAACGTCCTGACTTTC. Its translation: CSVQGSGANVLTF. The chain carries TRBV29-1 and TRBJ2-6, with D maybe TRBD1 (5 bases). V was shortened by 5 bases and J by 1 base, with 6 bases between the two germline ends. Germline-derived CDR1 and CDR2 are SQVTM and ANQGSEA. The CDR3 sequence is 13 residues long. Full variable domain (remainder filled in from reference TRBV29-1 and TRBJ2-6): SAVISQKPSRDICQRGTSLTIQCQVDSQVTMMFWYRQQPGQSLTLIATANQGSEATYESGFVIDKFPISRPNLTFSTLTVSNMSPEDSSIYLCSVQGSGANVLTFGAGSRLTVL.

V gene TRBV14 combines with J gene TRBJ1-2; D remains unclear. Trimming pared 0 bases from V and 6 bases from J, leaving 11 bases between. CDR3 length: 14 residues. Germline V gene lookup returns CDR1 SGHDN and CDR2 FVKESK. The CDR3 DNA is TGTGCCAGCAGCCAAGATTTGGGATTCGATGGCTACACCTTC. Translating it yields CASSQDLGFDGYTF.

The rearrangement uses TRBV4-3 and TRBJ1-2; D not certain. The V end lost 1 base, the J end lost 6 bases, and 15 bases lay between the germline ends. This CDR3 is 15 amino acids long. CDR1 is LGHNA, CDR2 YSLEER, per germline. The CDR3, as DNA: TGCGCCAGCAGCCAAGGTGCGGGCCTCAGCGATGGCTACACCTTC. It specifies CASSQGAGLSDGYTF.

The table lists this clone with a few counts. J is TRBJ2-1 and V is TRBV9; TRBD1 matches 7 bases. J was trimmed by 12 bases and V by 2 bases; bases with no gene match: 8. The CDR3 is 13 residues long. From germline, CDR1 is SGDLS and CDR2 YYNGEE. Written as DNA, the CDR3 is TGTGCCAGCAGCGTGGGACAGTTTGGGGGGCAGTTCTTC. Amino acid sequence: CASSVGQFGGQFF.

V and J are TRBV11-3 and TRBJ2-2; no firm D call. The CDR3 is 12 amino acids. Germline V lookup: CDR1 SGHNT, CDR2 YENEEA. Trimming took 5 bases from V and 4 from J, leaving 5 bases between them. Here the CDR3 reads CASSLRTGELFF. In DNA form, the CDR3 reads TGTGCCAGCAGCCTACGCACCGGGGAGCTGTTTTTT.

The chain employs TRBV7-9 and TRBJ1-2; D is unclear. Trimming removed 1 base at V and 2 bases at J, with 8 bases between. The CDR3 spans 14 residues. The germline CDR1 and CDR2 sequences are SEHNR and FQNEAQ (reference sequence). In nucleotides, the CDR3 is TGTGCCAGCAGCTTAGACCGCGGAAACTATGGCTACACCTTC. Encoded protein: CASSLDRGNYGYTF.

About this clone itself: Different DNA sequences within this sample yield the same CDR3. The V gene is TRBV14, the J gene TRBJ1-6; the D gene is possibly TRBD1 (5 bases). The germline V and J ends were trimmed by 1 base and 7 bases, with 8 bases remaining between them. Per the germline V gene, CDR1 is SGHDN and CDR2 is FVKESK. The CDR3 loop spans 14 amino acids. The CDR3 spells CASSQGRENSPLHF. The CDR3 bases are TGTGCCAGCAGCCAAGGCAGGGAAAATTCACCCCTCCACTTT.

V is TRBV29-1 and J is TRBJ2-7; 9 bases match TRBD1. The germline CDR1 and CDR2 sequences are SQVTM and ANQGSEA. The CDR3 has 17 residues. The V segment lost 6 bases and the J segment 6 bases; nucleotides outside the gene matches: 21. CDR3 region: CSVGGTGPPLPVGEQYF. The CDR3 nucleotides read TGCAGCGTCGGCGGGACAGGGCCCCCCTTACCCGTCGGCGAGCAGTACTTC.

The J gene is TRBJ2-5, the V gene TRBV18; D call uncertain. The CDR3 has 14 amino acids. Germline V gene lookup returns CDR1 KGHSH and CDR2 LQKENI. With 4 bases removed from V and 0 bases from J, the gap between germline ends came to 9 bases. DNA of the CDR3: TGTGCCAGCTCACAACAGAGGTACCAAGAGACCCAGTACTTC. It encodes CASSQQRYQETQYF.